This entry features one T cell receptor (beta chain) sequence. What this receptor recognizes is not known. No base quality values were provided; no much bigger clone lies one nucleotide off. The immunoSEQ Assay, a bias-controlled multiplex PCR, was used to amplify TCRbeta CDR3 regions from genomic DNA. As for the authors' bioinformatics: Nucleated cell counts per sample were estimated from amplification of reference gene primers within the assay. To quantify the absolute abundance of each unique TCRbeta CDR3 rearrangement, sequence reads were collapsed and filtered. Productive Simpson clonality was computed per sample as the square root of Simpson's diversity index over productive rearrangements. The table was pulled from immuneACCESS by TCRdb, which kept in-frame rearrangements only. Such tables lose some clones; where checked, under half of the loss comes from unresolved V genes, and the rest has no known cause. The DNA was the basis for D and trimming; V, J and clone size are from that table. Counted in this sample were roughly 130,000 clones; about four fifths of them appeared once. The leading ten clones occupy roughly 3.5% of the sample.

The sample comes from a study of blood T cell repertoires in COVID-19 (dated by TCRdb to the early 2020s). Regarding the research as a whole: Samples from collaborators originated in the United States, Italy and Spain and spanned both the acute and convalescent phases of COVID-19. HLA class I and class II types, where available, came from metadata supplied by the sample provider rather than from assay-based typing. The repertoires were released in a freely available public database intended as a resource for research on the immune response to SARS-CoV-2. The prospective study material was composed of cDNA or gDNA derived from T cells, B-cell-depleted T cells, or PBMCs. The dataset comprised deeply sampled blood TCRbeta repertoires from subjects exposed to, actively infected with, or recovered from COVID-19. The samples were drawn from two sources: the first 160 participants of the ongoing ImmuneRACE study, and 950 to 1,500 subjects contributed by 6 global collaborators. A de-identified subject ID, COVID-19 status, age in years and sex were almost always included in the sample metadata. The study at large found these results: The quantity of clinical and demographic metadata differed by source and by participant and was supplied without curation.

Enrolling through a virtual design, the prospective study's participants ranged in age from roughly 18 to 95 years and lived across 24 United States geographic areas. Cohort assignment in the prospective study relied on participant-reported clinical history from a screening survey and a study questionnaire. In the prospective study, mobile phlebotomists collected whole blood, serum and a nasopharyngeal or oropharyngeal swab from each participant. Additional blood draws and questionnaires over an approximately 2-month period could optionally be provided by prospective study participants. Prospective study blood samples were shipped either frozen or at room temperature before DNA extraction. Ends trimmed: V by 2 bases, J by 4 bases; bases unmatched to a gene: 20. The CDR3 goes from the cysteine to the phenylalanine over 20 residues. Only the CDR3 part of the read is kept: 60 bases, read in frame from the first base. Reading the germline V gene (reference sequence) gives CDR1 SGHKS and CDR2 YYEKEE.

Recombination joined TRBV5-5 with TRBJ2-3; a stretch of 9 junction bases matches TRBD1. The sequenced sample was PBMCs or T cells enriched from blood (not recorded which). The receptor's source is a woman aged 45-59 years with acute COVID-19. The CDR3 protein: CASSFILSLTTGGEADTQYF. The sequenced DNA is TGTGCCAGCAGCTTTATTCTCTCCCTAACGACAGGGGGAGAAGCAGATACGCAGTATTTT. Full variable domain (CDR3 extended with the reference TRBV5-5 and TRBJ2-3 proteins): DAGVTQSPTHLIKTRGQQVTLRCSPISGHKSVSWYQQVLGQGPQFIFQYYEKEERGRGNFPDRFSARQFPNYSSELNVNALLLGDSALYLCASSFILSLTTGGEADTQYFGPGTRLTVL.